Below, 20 T cell receptor beta chains from the same sample are listed, as sequenced in a study of a mutant IDH1 vaccine in newly diagnosed glioma. TCRdb's table, derived via immunoSEQ multiplex PCR, lists solely in-frame clones and lacks some. Of 60,000 to 75,000 clones in the sample, around four fifths were seen once. Time point defined: baseline, week 1 (first vaccination visit). Indicated treatment: pre-vaccination baseline after standard-of-care therapy. The material sequenced was peripheral blood mononuclear cells (PBMCs), taken from a glioma patient treated with radiotherapy, temozolomide or both. These receptors all stem from a woman aged 18-30 years with glioma. Some clones in this sample may be carry-over from other donors' samples.

The V and J genes are TRBV6-1 and TRBJ1-1; no reliable D call. The germline V gene has CDR1 MNHNS and CDR2 SASEGT. The V and J ends lost 0 bases and 13 bases respectively, with 0 bases between them. The CDR3 is 8 residues long. CDR3: CASSEAFF. CDR3 DNA: TGTGCCAGCAGTGAAGCTTTCTTT.

V gene TRBV18 combines with J gene TRBJ2-5, with 7 bases that match TRBD2. Looked up from germline, CDR1 is KGHSH and CDR2 is LQKENI. V dropped 3 bases and J dropped 5; count of bases not matched to a gene: 9. The CDR3 sequence is 15 residues long. The CDR3 spells CASSPAGGSGETQYF. Here the CDR3 DNA reads TGTGCCAGCTCACCTGCTGGCGGGAGCGGGGAGACCCAGTACTTC. The whole variable domain, remainder taken from reference TRBV18 and TRBJ2-5, is NAGVMQNPRHLVRRRGQEARLRCSPMKGHSHVYWYRQLPEEGLKFMVYLQKENIIDESGMPKERFSAEFPKEGPSILRIQQVVRGDSAAYFCASSPAGGSGETQYFGPGTRLLVL.

V is TRBV23-1 and J is TRBJ2-7, with TRBD1 identical over 9 bases. TRBV23-1 qualifies as an ORF whose function is uncertain. The junction had 12 bases not matched to a gene; V was cut back by 7 bases and J by 2 bases. The CDR3 sequence is 16 residues long. The chain's CDR3 is CASIRFPGQGPYEQYF. In nucleotides, the CDR3 is TGCGCCAGCATCCGCTTTCCGGGACAGGGCCCCTACGAGCAGTACTTC.

The chain uses TRBV2 and TRBJ2-7; 8 nucleotides agree with TRBD1. V lost 6 bases to trimming and J lost 5 bases; unmatched junction nucleotides: 6. From germline, CDR1 is SNHLY and CDR2 FYNNEI. The CDR3 spans 13 residues. The CDR3 region is CASSSGQGNEQYF. The CDR3 nucleotides are TGTGCCAGCAGCTCAGGACAGGGCAACGAGCAGTACTTC.

This clone has a handful of counts. The chain has TRBV5-6 and TRBJ1-5, with 7 nucleotides matching TRBD1. The CDR3 runs to 14 residues. The V and J ends lost 1 base and 5 bases, in that order; junction bases with no gene match: 3. In germline, CDR1 is SGHDT, CDR2 YYEEEE. The CDR3 nucleotides read TGTGCCAGCAGCTTGAGGGGGCCTGATCAGCCCCAGCATTTT. It is translated as CASSLRGPDQPQHF.

This clone was detected only once. The chain uses TRBV7-2 and TRBJ1-5; D remains unclear. CDR3 size: 15 residues. The germline gives CDR1 SGHTA, CDR2 FQGNSA. Trimming cost V 2 bases and J 1 base, with 9 bases left between them. In nucleotides, the CDR3 is TGTGCCAGCAGCTTAATTGGAGGAAGCAATCAGCCCCAGCATTTT. This gives the protein CASSLIGGSNQPQHF.

The chain has TRBV27 and TRBJ1-2; D unclear. This CDR3 has 16 residues. The V end lost 2 bases, the J end lost 2 bases, and 15 bases lay between the germline ends. CDR1 is MNHEY and CDR2 is SMNVEV in the germline V gene (reference sequence). The chain's CDR3 is CASSLRTGRENYGYTF. CDR3 nucleotides: TGTGCCAGCAGTTTACGTACCGGCAGAGAGAACTATGGCTACACCTTC.

V usage is TRBV6-5 and J usage is TRBJ1-1, with 9 bases fitting TRBD1. Germline V gives CDR1 MNHEY, CDR2 SVGAGI. Trimming cost V 6 bases and J 6 bases; bases outside gene matches: 5. CDR3 size: 13 residues. CDR3 in amino acids: CASSSTGGPEAFF. Here the CDR3 DNA reads TGTGCCAGCAGCTCTACAGGGGGCCCTGAAGCTTTCTTT.

In its sample, this clone was seen once. The rearrangement uses TRBV6-6 and TRBJ2-4; 7 positions match TRBD2. From germline, CDR1 is MNHNY and CDR2 SVGAGI (reference sequence). V was pared by 0 bases and J by 3 bases, with 5 bases of the junction left unmatched. The CDR3 is 16 residues long. The CDR3 is CASSYSGGGNKNIQYF. Here the CDR3 DNA reads TGTGCCAGCAGTTACTCCGGGGGAGGGAACAAAAACATTCAGTACTTC.

The CDR3 DNA follows: TGTGCCAGCAGCCCCCGCAGGGGCGGAAACTATGGCTACACCTTC. Amino acid sequence: CASSPRRGGNYGYTF. The V call is TRBV14, the J call TRBJ1-2, with D tentatively TRBD1 (6 bases). CDR1 is SGHDN and CDR2 is FVKESK in the germline V gene. V was trimmed by 4 bases and J by 2 bases, leaving 14 bases between them. The CDR3 has 15 amino acids.

The rearrangement uses TRBV5-1 and TRBJ2-1; 9 bases map to TRBD2. V dropped 5 bases and J dropped 6; count of bases not matched to a gene: 3. The CDR3 covers 13 residues. Germline V gene sequence: CDR1 SGHRS, CDR2 YFSETQ. CDR3 in DNA: TGCGCCAGCAGGCGGGGGGGCCTCAATGAGCAGTTCTTC. This codes for CASRRGGLNEQFF.

CDR3 sequence reads: CARRRGTQYF. CDR3 DNA sequence: TGTGCCAGGAGAAGGGGGACCCAGTACTTC. The V and J genes are TRBV19 and TRBJ2-5, with a tentative D call TRBD1 (5 bases). This CDR3 spans 10 amino acids. The V end lost 9 bases, the J end lost 7 bases, and 9 bases lay between the germline ends. The V gene's germline CDR1 is LNHDA and CDR2 SQIVND (reference sequence).

The chain uses TRBV18 and TRBJ1-2; no definite D call. The ends were cut back, 6 bases at V and 7 bases at J, with 15 bases in the middle. The CDR3 extends over 13 amino acids. The germline gives CDR1 KGHSH, CDR2 LQKENI. The CDR3 DNA reads TGTGCCAGCTCTAATCCCGTGGGAAGTGGCTACACCTTC. It encodes CASSNPVGSGYTF. Variable domain in full (rest from reference TRBV18 and TRBJ1-2): NAGVMQNPRHLVRRRGQEARLRCSPMKGHSHVYWYRQLPEEGLKFMVYLQKENIIDESGMPKERFSAEFPKEGPSILRIQQVVRGDSAAYFCASSNPVGSGYTFGSGTRLTVV.

For this clone: A read error may account for a junction end that differs from germline. The chain combines TRBV6-1 with TRBJ1-1; TRBD1 is a possible D gene (6 bases). The CDR3 runs to 14 residues. Germline V lookup: CDR1 MNHNS, CDR2 SASEGT. CDR3 sequence: CASSARGGNSEAFF. The CDR3 DNA follows: TGTGCCAGCAGTGCCAGGGGAGGGAACTCTGAAGCTTTCTTT.

This chain connects TRBV5-1 to TRBJ1-1; no reliable D call. The CDR3 consists of 16 residues. The V gene lost 4 bases and the J gene lost 0 bases, with 16 bases spanning the gap. Germline CDR1 SGHRS, CDR2 YFSETQ. The CDR3 loop is CASSPPVKSLNTEAFF. CDR3 nucleotides: TGCGCCAGCAGCCCTCCCGTGAAGTCCCTGAACACTGAAGCTTTCTTT.

The chain employs TRBV5-1 and TRBJ2-7, with D possibly matching TRBD2 (5 bases). The CDR3 totals 12 residues. Trimming cost V 3 bases and J 4 bases, with 8 bases left between them. Germline-derived CDR1 and CDR2 are SGHRS and YFSETQ. CDR3 nucleotide sequence: TGCGCCAGCAGCTCAGAGGGTTACGAGCAGTACTTC. This translates into CASSSEGYEQYF. Together with reference TRBV5-1 and TRBJ2-7, the CDR3 gives the full variable domain: KAGVTQTPRYLIKTRGQQVTLSCSPISGHRSVSWYQQTPGQGLQFLFEYFSETQRNKGNFPGRFSGRQFSNSRSEMNVSTLELGDSALYLCASSSEGYEQYFGPGTRLTVT.

In its sample, this clone was seen once. The chain couples TRBV21-1 to TRBJ2-3; the D segment call TRBD1 is taken from the table without a DNA check. TRBV21-1 corresponds to a pseudogene. This CDR3 has 16 amino acids. The CDR3, as DNA: TGTGCCAGCAGCAAAATGTTTCCAGGGGCTGTAGATACGCAGTATTTT. As protein: CASSKMFPGAVDTQYF.

The genes are TRBV6-1 and TRBJ1-1; TRBD1 agrees at 7 bases. CDR1 is MNHNS and CDR2 is SASEGT in the germline V gene. With 2 bases clipped from V and 5 bases from J, the junction kept 8 bases outside the gene matches. The CDR3 runs to 15 residues. The CDR3 loop is CASSEQRARGTEAFF. CDR3 in DNA: TGTGCCAGCAGTGAACAAAGGGCCAGGGGGACTGAAGCTTTCTTT.

In nucleotides, the CDR3 is TGTGCCAGCAGCTTGGGGGACAGGGAAGAGACCCAGTACTTC. As protein: CASSLGDREETQYF. This chain joins TRBV5-4 and TRBJ2-5, with 9 bases aligning to TRBD1. CDR1 and CDR2 from the germline V gene are SGHNT and YYREEE (reference sequence). Trimming removed 0 bases from V and 3 bases from J; junction bases left unmatched: 0. The CDR3 has 14 residues.

The chain employs TRBV6-5 and TRBJ2-5, with D unresolved. Germline V gene sequence: CDR1 MNHEY, CDR2 SVGAGI. The V end was cut by 11 bases, the J end by 9 bases, with 28 bases between. The CDR3 is 15 amino acids. The CDR3 loop reads CAASPMGNPTYPQYF. The CDR3 DNA reads as TGTGCCGCTTCTCCAATGGGGAACCCGACGTATCCCCAGTACTTC.